These 20 T cell receptor beta chains were sequenced from one sample in a study of T cell responses to AZD1222 COVID-19 vaccine. Data came from immunoSEQ multiplex PCR; TCRdb stores just in-frame clones and leaves some out. Of about 85,000 clones listed, 80% to 90% are singletons. The sequencing here drew on peripheral blood, taken on day 0 of AZD1222 vaccination. Every receptor here comes from an adult in good health.

The chain links TRBV24-1 to TRBJ1-1; the match to TRBD1 covers 8 bases. Per germline, CDR1 KGHDR and CDR2 SFDVKD. V was clipped by 3 bases and J by 0 bases; unmatched bases: 8. The CDR3 extends over 17 amino acids. The CDR3 reads CATSDGGRTGMNTEAFF. CDR3 coding DNA: TGTGCCACCAGTGATGGCGGAAGGACAGGGATGAACACTGAAGCTTTCTTT.

About this clone: A read error may account for a junction end that differs from germline. V is TRBV18 and J is TRBJ2-5; the D gene is possibly TRBD2 (5 bases). The germline V gene encodes CDR1 KGHSH and CDR2 LQKENI. The CDR3 is 12 amino acids. CDR3 protein: CASSPRGETQYF. The DNA for the CDR3 is TGTGCCAGCTCCCCACGGGGAGAGACCCAGTACTTC.

J is TRBJ1-5 and V is TRBV19; no definite D call. The V end was cut by 5 bases, the J end by 2 bases, with 10 bases between. CDR3 length equals 14 residues. Germline values: CDR1 LNHDA, CDR2 SQIVND (reference sequence). CDR3 DNA: TGTGCCAGTAGTGGGTTGGGTGGCAATCAGCCCCAGCATTTT. This codes for CASSGLGGNQPQHF.

J is TRBJ2-7 and V is TRBV19, with 13 bases matching TRBD2. Germline V gene sequence: CDR1 LNHDA, CDR2 SQIVND (reference sequence). Trimming at V came to 4 bases and at J to 0 bases, leaving 6 bases not matched to a gene. This CDR3 spans 17 amino acids. CDR3 protein: CASSKRLAGGYSYEQYF. The CDR3 DNA reads TGTGCCAGTAGTAAACGACTAGCGGGGGGCTACTCCTACGAGCAGTACTTC.

The chain recombines TRBV2 with TRBJ1-5; 8 nucleotides match TRBD1. Germline V gene lookup returns CDR1 SNHLY and CDR2 FYNNEI. J gave up 2 bases and V 10 bases, and 7 bases lay outside the gene matches. The CDR3 loop spans 14 amino acids. In DNA form, the CDR3 reads TGTGCCACCGAGGACAGGGCAGGCAATCAGCCCCAGCATTTT. Residues: CATEDRAGNQPQHF.

CDR3: CAWSVHGGRGYGYTF. CDR3 DNA: TGTGCCTGGAGTGTACATGGAGGCAGGGGGTATGGCTACACCTTC. This chain links TRBV30 with TRBJ1-2; 7 bases agree with TRBD1. The germline V gene has CDR1 GTSNPN and CDR2 SVGIG (reference sequence). Germline trimming cut 0 bases from V and 5 bases from J; bases unmatched to any gene: 9. The CDR3 sequence is 15 residues long.

This rearrangement joins TRBV5-1 to TRBJ2-2; no definite D call. The ends were cut back, 4 bases at V and 4 bases at J, with 14 bases in the middle. This CDR3 is 15 amino acids long. The germline CDR1 and CDR2 sequences are SGHRS and YFSETQ. The CDR3 spells CASSPQDPGTGELFF. The CDR3 region has the DNA TGCGCCAGCAGCCCCCAAGACCCGGGCACCGGGGAGCTGTTTTTT.

This chain connects TRBV4-1 to TRBJ1-2, with D possibly TRBD1 on 6 matching bases. V was pared by 2 bases and J by 4 bases, with 14 bases between. The CDR3 length is 15 residues. The V gene's germline CDR1 is MGHRA and CDR2 YSYEKL. CDR3 loop: CASSQRQEPSYGYTF. DNA of the CDR3: TGCGCCAGCAGCCAACGACAGGAGCCCTCCTATGGCTACACCTTC.

The rearrangement uses TRBV2 and TRBJ2-7; 7 bases are shared with TRBD2. This CDR3 contains 14 residues. The germline CDR1 and CDR2 sequences are SNHLY and FYNNEI. The V gene end was trimmed by 3 bases and the J gene end by 2 bases; junction bases not matched to a gene: 4. The chain's CDR3 is CASSEGGVAYEQYF. The CDR3 region has the DNA TGTGCCAGCAGTGAGGGGGGGGTGGCCTACGAGCAGTACTTC.

The CDR3 region is CASSSGVSDEQFF. CDR3 nucleotide sequence: TGTGCCAGCAGCTCCGGGGTATCGGATGAGCAGTTCTTC. The rearrangement links TRBV7-3 to TRBJ2-1; the D gene is possibly TRBD2 (5 bases). CDR3 length: 13 residues. The V end was cut by 4 bases, the J end by 8 bases, with 12 bases between. The germline gives CDR1 SGHTA, CDR2 FQGTGA.

The V and J genes are TRBV7-8 and TRBJ1-5, with no clear D. V was shortened by 5 bases and J by 6 bases, with 11 bases between the two germline ends. Germline V lookup: CDR1 SGHVS, CDR2 FQNEAQ. CDR3 length equals 13 residues. CDR3 coding DNA: TGTGCCAGCAGCCCATCCTGGGGTCAGCCCCAGCATTTT. Residues: CASSPSWGQPQHF.

The chain combines TRBV7-2 with TRBJ1-5; D not certain. The ends were cut back, 1 base at V and 7 bases at J, with 14 bases in the middle. CDR1 is SGHTA and CDR2 is FQGNSA in the germline V gene. The CDR3 totals 15 residues. CDR3 bases: TGTGCCAGCAGCTTAGATTTCAGCTGGAGGCAGCCCCAGCATTTT. Translating gives CASSLDFSWRQPQHF.

The chain joins TRBV5-8 to TRBJ2-5, with no clear D. Per germline, CDR1 SGHTS and CDR2 YDEGEE. Trimming removed 1 base from V and 3 bases from J, with 7 bases in between. The CDR3 runs to 13 residues. Written as DNA, the CDR3 is TGTGCCAGCAGCTTGAAGCACGAAGAGACCCAGTACTTC. Encoded protein: CASSLKHEETQYF.

V usage is TRBV9 and J usage is TRBJ2-1; TRBD2 agrees at 9 bases. CDR1 SGDLS and CDR2 YYNGEE come from the germline V gene. The ends lost 4 bases at V and 5 bases at J; junction bases unmatched: 7. This CDR3 has 15 amino acids. CDR3 residues: CASSPTSGSNNEQFF. CDR3 sequence (DNA): TGTGCCAGCAGCCCTACTAGCGGGTCAAACAATGAGCAGTTCTTC. Together with reference TRBV9 and TRBJ2-1, the CDR3 gives the full variable domain: DSGVTQTPKHLITATGQRVTLRCSPRSGDLSVYWYQQSLDQGLQFLIQYYNGEERAKGNILERFSAQQFPDLHSELNLSSLELGDSALYFCASSPTSGSNNEQFFGPGTRLTVL.

The V gene is TRBV11-2, the J gene TRBJ1-5, with D maybe TRBD1 (6 bases). This CDR3 is 15 amino acids long. Germline CDR1 and CDR2: SGHAT and FQNNGV. V was trimmed by 2 bases and J by 3 bases, leaving 11 bases between them. The CDR3 is CASSLIGGDNQPQHF. CDR3 DNA sequence: TGTGCCAGCAGCTTAATTGGGGGCGACAATCAGCCCCAGCATTTT.

This rearrangement joins TRBV18 to TRBJ2-5, with D possibly matching TRBD2 (7 bases). The CDR3 length is 15 residues. Between the trimmed V and J ends, which lost 6 bases and 0 bases, there was a span of 14 bases. In germline, CDR1 is KGHSH, CDR2 LQKENI. The CDR3 here is CASSPSGGHQETQYF. CDR3 DNA sequence: TGTGCCAGCTCTCCCTCGGGGGGCCACCAAGAGACCCAGTACTTC.

V and J are TRBV5-5 and TRBJ2-7, with 9 bases aligning to TRBD1. V was clipped by 4 bases and J by 4 bases; unmatched bases: 9. The length of the CDR3 is 15 residues. Looked up from germline, CDR1 is SGHKS and CDR2 is YYEKEE (reference sequence). CDR3 loop: CASSTLQGATYEQYF. DNA of the CDR3: TGTGCCAGCAGCACATTACAGGGGGCGACGTACGAGCAGTACTTC.

This chain connects TRBV10-3 to TRBJ1-6; 11 bases agree with TRBD1. The ends lost 7 bases at V and 5 bases at J; junction bases unmatched: 10. Germline assignment: CDR1 ENHRY and CDR2 SYGVKD. The CDR3 covers 17 residues. CDR3 nucleotides: TGTGCCATCAAACCCGGACAGGGGGCTTGGGATAATTCACCCCTCCACTTT. It codes for CAIKPGQGAWDNSPLHF.

The chain joins TRBV7-3 to TRBJ1-1; D ambiguous. Germline V gene data show CDR1 as SGHTA and CDR2 as FQGTGA. Trimming left V 4 bases short and J 4 bases short, with 13 bases between. The CDR3 loop spans 14 amino acids. This CDR3 reads CASSSRSYGTEAFF. The CDR3 DNA is TGTGCCAGCAGCTCAAGGTCCTACGGCACTGAAGCTTTCTTT.

This chain joins TRBV28 and TRBJ2-6; possibly TRBD1 for D (6 bases). Germline values: CDR1 MDHEN, CDR2 SYDVKM. V lost 3 bases and J 4 bases, leaving 10 bases between the germline ends. The CDR3 sequence is 15 residues long. Here the CDR3 reads CASSFYRAGANVLTF. In DNA form, the CDR3 reads TGTGCCAGCAGTTTTTACAGGGCAGGGGCCAACGTCCTGACTTTC.